Listed here are 21 T cell receptor beta chains from one sample, sequenced in a study of blood T cell repertoires in COVID-19. The repertoire was sequenced with immunoSEQ multiplex PCR; TCRdb's copy has only in-frame clones and lacks some. The repertoire holds fewer than 300,000 clones, with around 88% as singletons. Material for sequencing was peripheral blood. The receptors stem from a man aged 80 or over with acute or convalescent COVID-19.

The V call is TRBV3-1 (or the pseudogene TRBV3-2), the J call TRBJ2-3; D is ambiguous. The ends were cut back, 2 bases at V and 4 bases at J, with 7 bases in the middle. The germline CDR1 and CDR2 sequences are LGHDT and YNNKEL (reference sequence). CDR3 length equals 13 residues. CDR3 sequence: CASSQYISDTQYF. The CDR3 bases are TGTGCCAGCAGCCAATATATTTCAGATACGCAGTATTTT.

In nucleotides, the CDR3 is TGTGCCAGCAGCGGGGCATTTGGTGAAAAACTGTTTTTT. This sequence encodes CASSGAFGEKLFF. The V gene is TRBV9, the J gene TRBJ1-4; the D is unclear. Trimming took 3 bases from V and 7 from J, leaving 10 bases between them. The CDR3 length is 13 residues. Germline assignment: CDR1 SGDLS and CDR2 YYNGEE. The variable domain in full, completed from reference TRBV9 and TRBJ1-4, reads DSGVTQTPKHLITATGQRVTLRCSPRSGDLSVYWYQQSLDQGLQFLIQYYNGEERAKGNILERFSAQQFPDLHSELNLSSLELGDSALYFCASSGAFGEKLFFGSGTQLSVL.

This clone was detected once. This CDR3 reads CASIGSGANVLTF. CDR3 nucleotides: TGTGCCAGCATCGGCTCTGGGGCCAACGTCCTGACTTTC. This rearrangement joins TRBV25-1 to TRBJ2-6; D call uncertain. The germline CDR1 and CDR2 sequences are MGHDK and SYGVNS. The CDR3 has 13 residues. V lost 7 bases, J lost 0 bases, and 4 bases lay in between.

The gene calls are TRBV5-4 and TRBJ2-1; D is perhaps TRBD2 (5 bases). CDR1 and CDR2 (germline): SGHNT, YYREEE (reference sequence). CDR3 length equals 17 residues. Trimming cost V 0 bases and J 9 bases, with 22 bases left between them. The CDR3 reads CASSLDRVGVMSSEQFF. CDR3 DNA: TGTGCCAGCAGCTTGGATAGGGTGGGAGTCATGTCCAGTGAGCAGTTCTTC. Drawing the rest from reference TRBV5-4 and TRBJ2-1, the complete variable domain is ETGVTQSPTHLIKTRGQQVTLRCSSQSGHNTVSWYQQALGQGPQFIFQYYREEENGRGNFPPRFSGLQFPNYSSELNVNALELDDSALYLCASSLDRVGVMSSEQFFGPGTRLTVL.

This clone came up a few times. The genes are TRBV4-1 and TRBJ2-3; 9 nucleotides align to TRBD1. V lost 3 bases to trimming and J lost 3 bases; unmatched junction nucleotides: 7. This CDR3 has 16 residues. Germline V gives CDR1 MGHRA, CDR2 YSYEKL. The DNA of the CDR3 is TGCGCCAGCAGCCATATCCGGGACAGGGTGACAGATACGCAGTATTTT. Translated, it gives CASSHIRDRVTDTQYF.

V usage is TRBV7-9 and J usage is TRBJ2-7, with 12 bases fitting TRBD1. CDR1 SEHNR and CDR2 FQNEAQ come from the germline V gene (reference sequence). The CDR3 loop spans 21 amino acids. After removal of 5 bases from V and 5 bases from J, the junction contained 25 bases not matched to a gene. The CDR3 DNA reads TGTGCCAGCAGCACGACAGGTTGGGACAGGGGGCACCTACCCCCCCTTCACGAGCAGTACTTC. Protein: CASSTTGWDRGHLPPLHEQYF. The full variable domain, completed using reference TRBV7-9 and TRBJ2-7, is DTGVSQNPRHKITKRGQNVTFRCDPISEHNRLYWYRQTLGQGPEFLTYFQNEAQLEKSRLLSDRFSAERPKGSFSTLEIQRTEQGDSAMYLCASSTTGWDRGHLPPLHEQYFGPGTRLTVT.

The chain has TRBV6-1 and TRBJ2-3; 8 bases are a match to TRBD2. The V segment lost 7 bases and the J segment 5 bases; nucleotides outside the gene matches: 11. This CDR3 region has 15 residues. Germline assignment: CDR1 MNHNS and CDR2 SASEGT. The chain's CDR3 is CASTASGRGGDTQYF. The CDR3 DNA reads TGTGCCAGCACCGCCAGCGGGAGAGGAGGAGATACGCAGTATTTT.

The chain employs TRBV28 and TRBJ2-7; 7 bases are shared with TRBD1. This CDR3 has 14 residues. Germline V gene lookup returns CDR1 MDHEN and CDR2 SYDVKM. V was clipped by 2 bases and J by 3 bases; unmatched bases: 4. The CDR3 nucleotides read TGTGCCAGCAGTTTACCGGGACAGAACTACGAGCAGTACTTC. Its protein is CASSLPGQNYEQYF. The whole variable domain, filled in from reference TRBV28 and TRBJ2-7, reads DVKVTQSSRYLVKRTGEKVFLECVQDMDHENMFWYRQDPGLGLRLIYFSYDVKMKEKGDIPEGYSVSREKKERFSLILESASTNQTSMYLCASSLPGQNYEQYFGPGTRLTVT.

This chain joins TRBV30 and TRBJ1-2, with TRBD1 as a possible D gene (6 bases). CDR1 and CDR2 from the germline V gene are GTSNPN and SVGIG (reference sequence). The CDR3 covers 13 residues. Trimming left V 1 base short and J 2 bases short, with 8 bases between. The CDR3 DNA follows: TGTGCCTGGAGTGCGCAGGGGAACTATGGCTACACCTTC. Its translation is CAWSAQGNYGYTF.

This clone has only a few counts. This rearrangement joins TRBV30 to TRBJ1-1; TRBD1 matches 8 bases. With 8 bases clipped from V and 2 bases from J, the junction kept 4 bases outside the gene matches. Germline CDR1 and CDR2: GTSNPN and SVGIG (reference sequence). There are 12 residues in the CDR3. CDR3 sequence: CAGTGDNTEAFF. The CDR3 nucleotides are TGTGCCGGGACAGGCGACAACACTGAAGCTTTCTTT.

CDR3 DNA sequence: TGTGCCAGCAGCGTTTCTCGGACTAGCGGGAGTTTTTCGGGGGAGCAGTACTTC. As protein: CASSVSRTSGSFSGEQYF. This chain joins TRBV9 and TRBJ2-7; 13 nucleotides match TRBD2. Losses at the gene ends were 2 bases for V and 7 bases for J; bases not matched to a gene: 15. This CDR3 is 18 amino acids long. Germline loops: CDR1 SGDLS, CDR2 YYNGEE.

The chain couples TRBV10-3 to TRBJ2-1; the D gene is possibly TRBD1 (5 bases). Between the trimmed V and J ends, which lost 1 base and 8 bases, there was a span of 6 bases. The CDR3 consists of 12 residues. Germline assignment: CDR1 ENHRY and CDR2 SYGVKD. CDR3 in DNA: TGTGCCATCAGTGAGTTAGGGGATGAGCAGTTCTTC. It specifies CAISELGDEQFF.

This sequence joins TRBV5-1 and TRBJ2-7, with D unresolved. Germline V gene data show CDR1 as SGHRS and CDR2 as YFSETQ. The V end lost 3 bases, the J end lost 2 bases, and 9 bases lay between the germline ends. This CDR3 region has 13 residues. CDR3 amino acids: CASSYDSTYEQYF. Written as DNA, the CDR3 is TGCGCCAGCAGCTATGACTCGACCTACGAGCAGTACTTC.

The chain combines TRBV4-1 with TRBJ1-5; D perhaps matches TRBD1 (6 bases). This CDR3 is 16 amino acids long. Germline CDR1 MGHRA, CDR2 YSYEKL. V was pared by 6 bases and J by 6 bases, with 21 bases between. The CDR3 loop reads CASSPSGGGAIQPQHF. CDR3 in DNA: TGCGCCAGCAGTCCCAGTGGCGGGGGGGCAATTCAGCCCCAGCATTTT.

The V call is TRBV3-1 (or the pseudogene TRBV3-2), the J call TRBJ2-3; 7 bases line up with TRBD2. Germline CDR1 LGHDT, CDR2 YNNKEL (reference sequence). V shed 1 base and J 2 bases; nucleotides not matched to a gene: 6. The CDR3 totals 16 residues. In nucleotides, the CDR3 is TGTGCCAGCAGCCAAGGCGGGGGTTTGCACACAGATACGCAGTATTTT. This encodes CASSQGGGLHTDTQYF.

This clone was detected many times. The chain employs TRBV7-9 and TRBJ1-2; D perhaps matches TRBD1 (6 bases). CDR3 size: 15 residues. From germline, CDR1 is SEHNR and CDR2 FQNEAQ (reference sequence). The V end lost 5 bases, the J end lost 4 bases, and 17 bases lay between the germline ends. In nucleotides, the CDR3 is TGTGCCAGCAGCGCCGAACAGGGCGTCTCCTATGGCTACACCTTC. This encodes CASSAEQGVSYGYTF.

This chain uses TRBV12-3 or TRBV12-4 with TRBJ1-2; D remains unclear. The CDR3 is made up of 13 amino acids. V lost 8 bases and J lost 7, with 17 bases in between. The CDR3 region has the DNA TGTGCCAGCCTCCCTCGGGGAACGGGTGGCTACACCTTC. Its translation is CASLPRGTGGYTF.

The chain uses TRBV2 and TRBJ1-4; 11 bases are a match to TRBD1. Germline V CDR1 and CDR2: SNHLY, FYNNEI. The CDR3 contains 15 residues. With 2 bases clipped from V and 7 bases from J, the junction kept 3 bases outside the gene matches. The CDR3 bases are TGTGCCAGCAGTGAACTCGGGACAGGGGGTGAAAAACTGTTTTTT. It codes for CASSELGTGGEKLFF. The full variable domain, its missing parts supplied by reference TRBV2 and TRBJ1-4, is EPEVTQTPSHQVTQMGQEVILRCVPISNHLYFYWYRQILGQKVEFLVSFYNNEISEKSEIFDDQFSVERPDGSNFTLKIRSTKLEDSAMYFCASSELGTGGEKLFFGSGTQLSVL.

V is TRBV30 and J is TRBJ1-5, with 10 bases that match TRBD1. CDR3 size: 15 residues. Germline V gene lookup returns CDR1 GTSNPN and CDR2 SVGIG (reference sequence). With 0 bases clipped from V and 9 bases from J, the junction kept 8 bases outside the gene matches. The CDR3 sequence is CAWSVEGDRGWPQHF. The CDR3 DNA reads as TGTGCCTGGAGTGTAGAGGGGGACAGGGGTTGGCCCCAGCATTTT.

The V call is TRBV18, the J call TRBJ1-1; D gene unclear. V was pared by 4 bases and J by 6 bases, with 6 bases between. Germline V gene data show CDR1 as KGHSH and CDR2 as LQKENI. This CDR3 region has 11 residues. The CDR3 protein is CASSLSAEAFF. The DNA of the CDR3 is TGTGCCAGCTCACTGTCGGCTGAAGCTTTCTTT.

The chain employs TRBV9 and TRBJ1-5, with D unclear. The V end was cut by 0 bases, the J end by 2 bases, with 9 bases between. CDR3 length: 15 residues. In germline, CDR1 is SGDLS, CDR2 YYNGEE. The CDR3: CASSVDEARNQPQHF. For the CDR3, the DNA is TGTGCCAGCAGCGTAGATGAAGCCCGCAATCAGCCCCAGCATTTT.